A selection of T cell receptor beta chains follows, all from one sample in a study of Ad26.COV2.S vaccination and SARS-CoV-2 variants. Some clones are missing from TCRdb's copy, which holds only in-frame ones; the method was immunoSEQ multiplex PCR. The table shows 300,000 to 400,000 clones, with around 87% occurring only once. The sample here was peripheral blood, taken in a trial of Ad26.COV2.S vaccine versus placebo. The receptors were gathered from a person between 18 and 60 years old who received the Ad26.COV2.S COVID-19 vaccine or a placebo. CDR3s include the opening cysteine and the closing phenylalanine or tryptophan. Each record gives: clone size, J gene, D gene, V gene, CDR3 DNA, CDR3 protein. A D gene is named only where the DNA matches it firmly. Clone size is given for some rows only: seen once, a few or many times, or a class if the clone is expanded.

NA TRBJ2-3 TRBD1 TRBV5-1 TGCGCCAGCAGTCGACAGGGCGGAGATACGCAGTATTTT CASSRQGGDTQYF
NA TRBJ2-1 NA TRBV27 TGTGCCAGCAGTCCCCTGGTCTCACTCTCCTACAATGAGCAGTTCTTC CASSPLVSLSYNEQFF
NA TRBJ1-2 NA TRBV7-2 TGTGCCAGCAGCTTAGACCAGGGGCGGTATGGCTACACCTTC CASSLDQGRYGYTF
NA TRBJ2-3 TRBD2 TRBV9 TGTGCCAGCCATACCGGGACTAGCGGGGGGGCCGAGGCGCAGTATTTT CASHTGTSGGAEAQYF
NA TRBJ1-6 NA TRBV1 TGCACCAGCAGCAGAGTTAATTCACCCCTCCACTTT CTSSRVNSPLHF
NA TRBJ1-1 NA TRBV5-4 TGTGCCAGCAGCTTTGACAGTCAAGCTTTCTTT CASSFDSQAFF
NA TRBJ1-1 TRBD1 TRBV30 TGTGCCTGGAGACCGGGACAGGGTAGCACTGAAGCTTTCTTT CAWRPGQGSTEAFF
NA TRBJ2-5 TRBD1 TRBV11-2 TGTGCCAGCAGCCGCAACTCCGGGACAGGGACAGAGACCCAGTACTTC CASSRNSGTGTETQYF
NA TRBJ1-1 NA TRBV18 TGTGCCAGCTCAACTGGGCCACCTGAAGCTTTCTTT CASSTGPPEAFF
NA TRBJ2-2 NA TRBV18 TGTGCCAGCTCACCTTCCCCCGGGAACACCGGGGAGCTGTTTTTT CASSPSPGNTGELFF
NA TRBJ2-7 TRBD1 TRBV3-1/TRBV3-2 TGTGCCAGCAGCCAAGGGACAGGGAAGGAGCAGTACTTC CASSQGTGKEQYF
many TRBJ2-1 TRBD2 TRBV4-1 TGCGCCAGCAGCCAGGGACCAGCGGGGGGATACAATGAGCAGTTCTTC CASSQGPAGGYNEQFF
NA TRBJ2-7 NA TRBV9 TGTGCCAGCAGCGTAGAACTGGGGGCCTACGAGCAGTACTTC CASSVELGAYEQYF
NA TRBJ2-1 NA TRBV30 TGTGCCTGGAGTGTAGGAGGAACAAGGGATGAGCAGTTCTTC CAWSVGGTRDEQFF
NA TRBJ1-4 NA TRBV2 TGTGCCAGCAGGGATGACAGGATTCTAGAAAGGTCTAATGAAAAACTGTTTTTT CASRDDRILERSNEKLFF
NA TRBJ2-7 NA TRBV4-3 TGCGCCAGCAGCGCGGGACAGTCCTACGAGCAGTACTTC CASSAGQSYEQYF
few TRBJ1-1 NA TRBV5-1 TGCGCCAGCAGCTTGGGACAGATGAACACTGAAGCTTTCTTT CASSLGQMNTEAFF
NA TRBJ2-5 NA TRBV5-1 TGCGCCAGCAGCCCTGACCGAACTTCAGAGACCCAGTACTTC CASSPDRTSETQYF
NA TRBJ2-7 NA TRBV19 TGTGCCAGTAGTATAGCCCTCGGCCAGAGGCGGGAGCAGTACTTC CASSIALGQRREQYF
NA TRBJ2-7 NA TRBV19 TGTGCCAGTAGCTCTGACGGCTACGAGCAGTACTTC CASSSDGYEQYF
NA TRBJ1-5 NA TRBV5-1 TGCGCCAGCAGCTCTACAGGGCAACCGAATCAGCCCCAGCATTTT CASSSTGQPNQPQHF
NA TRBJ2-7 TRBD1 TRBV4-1 TGCGCCAGCAGCCAGCCGGGACAGGGGTACTACGAGCAGTACTTC CASSQPGQGYYEQYF
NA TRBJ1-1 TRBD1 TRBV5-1 TGCGCCAGCAGCTTAGGTGGGGGAGGCAGGGGGCTGAACACTGAAGCTTTCTTT CASSLGGGGRGLNTEAFF
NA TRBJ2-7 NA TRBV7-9 TGTGCCAGCAGCCCTCAGACAGGCTACGAGCAGTACTTC CASSPQTGYEQYF
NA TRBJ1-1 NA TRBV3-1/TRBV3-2 TGTGCCAGCAGCTTTCGAAAAAAAAGGAACACTGAAGCTTTCTTT CASSFRKKRNTEAFF
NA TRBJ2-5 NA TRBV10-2 TGCGCCAGCAATCCGAGAGGGGGGGAGACCCAGTACTTC CASNPRGGETQYF
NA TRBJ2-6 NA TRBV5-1 TGCGCCAGCAGGGACATGATTAGCTCTGGGGCCAACGTCCTGACTTTC CASRDMISSGANVLTF
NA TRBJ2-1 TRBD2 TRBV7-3 TGTGCCAGCAGTTCACTAGCGACTAGGGAGAATGAGCAGTTCTTC CASSSLATRENEQFF
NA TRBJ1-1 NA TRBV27 TGTGCCAGCACCCCTTATGGAGGGGCAAACACTGAAGCTTTCTTT CASTPYGGANTEAFF
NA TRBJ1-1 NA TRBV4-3 TGCGCCAGCAAGAACCAGGGCTGGAACACTGAAGCTTTCTTT CASKNQGWNTEAFF
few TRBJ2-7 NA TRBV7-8 TGTGCCAGCAGCTATTCGACGAGATATGATCCCTACGAGCAGTACTTC CASSYSTRYDPYEQYF
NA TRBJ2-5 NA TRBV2 TGTGCCAGCAGTGAAGCGGCAGGGTCTCTGGGCCAAGAGACCCAGTACTTC CASSEAAGSLGQETQYF
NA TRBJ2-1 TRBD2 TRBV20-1 TGCAGTGCTAGCGCGGGGGGAGAGCAGTTCTTC CSASAGGEQFF
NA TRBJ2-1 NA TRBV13 TGTGCCAGCAGCTCCAGCCCGCCCGTTTGGGGCGGGGATGAGCAGTTCTTC CASSSSPPVWGGDEQFF
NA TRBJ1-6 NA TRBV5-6 TGTGCCAGCAGCCAGGAACCCGGACCCAATTCACCCCTCCACTTT CASSQEPGPNSPLHF
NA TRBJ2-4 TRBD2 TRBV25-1 TGTGCCAGCAGTCGCTCAACCGCGGGGGGCTCTCTGTACTTC CASSRSTAGGSLYF
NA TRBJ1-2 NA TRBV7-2 TGTGCCAGCAGCTTAGCGGGGGCGAGCAAGTTGGGGAACTTC CASSLAGASKLGNF
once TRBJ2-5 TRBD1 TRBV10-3 TGTGCCATCAGTGCGGACAGGGCTCAAGAGACCCAGTACTTC CAISADRAQETQYF
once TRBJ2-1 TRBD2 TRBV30 TGTGCCTGGTCAAGGGCTAGCGGATACAATGAGCAGTTCTTC CAWSRASGYNEQFF
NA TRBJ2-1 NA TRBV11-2 TGTGCCAGCAGCACCCGGGACATCCCAACCAATGAGCAGTTCTTC CASSTRDIPTNEQFF
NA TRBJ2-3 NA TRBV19 TGTGCCAGTAGTAGGGGAGATACGCAGTATTTT CASSRGDTQYF
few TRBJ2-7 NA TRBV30 TGTGCCTGGAGTGACAGGCGAAGCTCCTACGAGCAGTACTTC CAWSDRRSSYEQYF
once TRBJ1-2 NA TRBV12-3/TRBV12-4 TGTGCCAGCAGTTTGGAAGGTGGCGGCTACACCTTC CASSLEGGGYTF
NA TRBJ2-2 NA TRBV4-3 TGCGCCAGCAGCCAAGATCAAGGGACCGGGGAGCTGTTTTTT CASSQDQGTGELFF
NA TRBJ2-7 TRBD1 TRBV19 TGTGCCAGTAGTATATGGGACAGGGGATCCTACGAGCAGTACTTC CASSIWDRGSYEQYF
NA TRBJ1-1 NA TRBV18 TGTGCCAGCTCACCACCCGAGGGTGCTGAAGCTTTCTTT CASSPPEGAEAFF
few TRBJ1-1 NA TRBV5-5 TGTGCCAGCAGCTTGGCCCTGGGATACACTGAAGCTTTCTTT CASSLALGYTEAFF
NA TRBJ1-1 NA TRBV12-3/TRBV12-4 TGTGCCAGCAGTTTAGCGTGGGAAGCTTTCTTT CASSLAWEAFF
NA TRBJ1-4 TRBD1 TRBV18 TGTGCCAGCTCACTCAGGGGGGAGGATGAAAAACTGTTTTTT CASSLRGEDEKLFF
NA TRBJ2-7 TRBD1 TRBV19 TGTGCCAGTAGTATGGGACAGGTAAACGAGCAGTACTTC CASSMGQVNEQYF
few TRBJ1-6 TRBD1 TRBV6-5 TGTGCCAGCAGGGCCGGGACAGGGGTCTTATCCCTCCACTTT CASRAGTGVLSLHF
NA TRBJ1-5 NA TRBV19 TGTGCCAGTAGTTGGACGGGGGCTAGCAATCAGCCCCAGCATTTT CASSWTGASNQPQHF
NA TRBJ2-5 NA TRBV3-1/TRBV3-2 TGTGCCAGCAGCCAAGAAGGAGGGAAGACCCAGTACTTC CASSQEGGKTQYF
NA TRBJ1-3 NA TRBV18 TGTGCCAGCTCAGAGGGAGACACCATATATTTT CASSEGDTIYF
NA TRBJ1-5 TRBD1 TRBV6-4 TGTGCCAGCAGTGACTCGGGACAGGGGAGCAATCAGCCCCAGCATTTT CASSDSGQGSNQPQHF
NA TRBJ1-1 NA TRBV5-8 TGTGCCAGCAGCTTGGCCGGAGGACCGGGGCTATTTGGTTTCTTT CASSLAGGPGLFGFF
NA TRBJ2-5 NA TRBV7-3 TGTGCCAGCAGCCACGGGACTTTGGAGACCCAGTACTTC CASSHGTLETQYF